This T cell receptor beta chain was observed in a study of cytomegalovirus exposure and HLA in healthy donors. The CDR3 loop spans 13 amino acids. Germline V gene lookup returns CDR1 SGHAT and CDR2 FQNNGV. The V end lost 4 bases, the J end lost 7 bases, and 13 bases lay between the germline ends. Primers included in the PCR were 60 Vbeta and 13 Jbeta primers. Sequenced by immunoSEQ multiplex PCR; TCRdb stores in-frame clones only, minus some. Here the sample spans 180,000 or so clones, about 79% being singletons. The chain has TRBV11-2 and TRBJ1-1, with D perhaps TRBD1 (6 bases). The TCR originated in a man aged 50-59 years in good health and CMV-seropositive. What was sequenced was PBMCs. CDR3 in amino acids: CASSSDRRREAFF. The DNA of the CDR3 is TGTGCCAGCAGCTCAGACAGGCGCCGTGAAGCTTTCTTT. Variable domain in full (rest from reference TRBV11-2 and TRBJ1-1): EAGVAQSPRYKIIEKRQSVAFWCNPISGHATLYWYQQILGQGPKLLIQFQNNGVVDDSQLPKDRFSAERLKGVDSTLKIQPAKLEDSAVYLCASSSDRRREAFFGQGTRLTVV.